Described below is a single TCR beta chain sequence and its context. V was pared by 6 bases and J by 0 bases, with 8 bases between. The germline CDR1 and CDR2 sequences are MNHEY and SVGAGI. CDR3 length: 14 amino acids. These data are taken from a study of STAT5B mutations in CD4+ large granular lymphocyte leukemia. Assay used: immunoSEQ multiplex PCR; TCRdb lists only in-frame clones, some missing. The data contain under 35,000 clones, about two thirds of them singletons. The TCR comes from a human donor in good health. The sample taken for sequencing was CD4+ T cells from blood buffy coats. This sequence joins TRBV6-5 and TRBJ2-2, with a tentative D call TRBD1 (5 bases). CDR3 sequence (DNA): TGTGCCAGCAGGACAGCCGCGAACACCGGGGAGCTGTTTTTT. Translation gives CASRTAANTGELFF.